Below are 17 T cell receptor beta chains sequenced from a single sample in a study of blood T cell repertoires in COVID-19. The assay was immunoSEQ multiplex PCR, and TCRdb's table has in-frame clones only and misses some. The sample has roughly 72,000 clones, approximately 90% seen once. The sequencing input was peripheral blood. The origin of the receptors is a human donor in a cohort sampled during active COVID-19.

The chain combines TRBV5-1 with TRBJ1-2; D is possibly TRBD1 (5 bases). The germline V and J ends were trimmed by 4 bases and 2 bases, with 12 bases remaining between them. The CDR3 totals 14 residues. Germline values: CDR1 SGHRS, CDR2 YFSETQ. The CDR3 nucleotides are TGCGCCAGCAGCCGGGGGACGGAAAACTATGGCTACACCTTC. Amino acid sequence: CASSRGTENYGYTF.

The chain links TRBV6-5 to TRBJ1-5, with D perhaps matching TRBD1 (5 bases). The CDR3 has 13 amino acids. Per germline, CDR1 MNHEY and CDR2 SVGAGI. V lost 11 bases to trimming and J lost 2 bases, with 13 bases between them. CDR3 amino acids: CAVSRGGNQPQHF. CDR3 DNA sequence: TGTGCCGTCTCACGGGGGGGCAATCAGCCCCAGCATTTT.

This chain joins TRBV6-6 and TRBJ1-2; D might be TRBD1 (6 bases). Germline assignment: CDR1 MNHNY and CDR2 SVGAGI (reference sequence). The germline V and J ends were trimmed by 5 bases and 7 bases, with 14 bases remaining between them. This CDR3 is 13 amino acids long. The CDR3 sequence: CASSPDRIFGYTF. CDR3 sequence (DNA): TGTGCCAGCAGTCCCGACAGGATCTTTGGCTACACCTTC.

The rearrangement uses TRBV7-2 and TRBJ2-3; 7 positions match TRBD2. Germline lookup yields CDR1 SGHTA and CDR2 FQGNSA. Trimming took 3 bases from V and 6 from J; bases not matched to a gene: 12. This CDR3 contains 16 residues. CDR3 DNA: TGTGCCAGCAGCTTCTGGGGGAGGGGTGAACCTGATACGCAGTATTTT. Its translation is CASSFWGRGEPDTQYF.

The CDR3 loop is CASSLQAPPAQFF. The CDR3 nucleotides are TGTGCCAGCAGTTTACAGGCCCCCCCCGCGCAGTTCTTC. The J gene is TRBJ2-1, the V gene TRBV27; D unclear. CDR1 and CDR2 from the germline V gene are MNHEY and SMNVEV (reference sequence). Trimming pared 2 bases from V and 12 bases from J, leaving 14 bases between. This CDR3 comprises 13 residues.

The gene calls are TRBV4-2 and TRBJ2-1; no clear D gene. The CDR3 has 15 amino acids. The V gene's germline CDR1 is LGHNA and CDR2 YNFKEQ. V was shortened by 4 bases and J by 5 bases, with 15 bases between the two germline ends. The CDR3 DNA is TGTGCCAGCAGCCTCGTCTCGACTGGAAACAATGAGCAGTTCTTC. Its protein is CASSLVSTGNNEQFF.

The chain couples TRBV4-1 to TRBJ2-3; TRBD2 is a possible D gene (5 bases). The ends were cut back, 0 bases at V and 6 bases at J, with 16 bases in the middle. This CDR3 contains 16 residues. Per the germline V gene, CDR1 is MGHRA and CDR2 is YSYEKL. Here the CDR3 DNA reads TGCGCCAGCAGCCAAGACCGGACGGCCGGAGGCGATACGCAGTATTTT. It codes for CASSQDRTAGGDTQYF.

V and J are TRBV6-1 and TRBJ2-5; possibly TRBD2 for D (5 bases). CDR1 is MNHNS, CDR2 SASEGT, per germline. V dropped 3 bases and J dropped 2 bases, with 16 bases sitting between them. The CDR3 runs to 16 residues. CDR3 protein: CASSDRKRGYQETQYF. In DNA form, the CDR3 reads TGTGCCAGCAGTGATCGAAAGAGAGGGTATCAAGAGACCCAGTACTTC.

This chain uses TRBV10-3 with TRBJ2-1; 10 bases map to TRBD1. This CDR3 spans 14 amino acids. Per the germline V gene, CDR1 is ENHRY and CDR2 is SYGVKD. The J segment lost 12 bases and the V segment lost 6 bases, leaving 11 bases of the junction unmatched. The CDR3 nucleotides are TGTGCCATCAGCTCCGGGACAGGGGCCCATGGGCAGTTCTTC. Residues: CAISSGTGAHGQFF.

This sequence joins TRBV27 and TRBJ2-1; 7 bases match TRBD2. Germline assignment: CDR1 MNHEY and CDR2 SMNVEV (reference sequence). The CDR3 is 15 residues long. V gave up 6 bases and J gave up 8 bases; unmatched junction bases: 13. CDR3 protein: CASRPHGGRAHEQFF. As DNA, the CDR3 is TGTGCCAGCAGGCCCCATGGGGGGAGGGCCCATGAGCAGTTCTTC.

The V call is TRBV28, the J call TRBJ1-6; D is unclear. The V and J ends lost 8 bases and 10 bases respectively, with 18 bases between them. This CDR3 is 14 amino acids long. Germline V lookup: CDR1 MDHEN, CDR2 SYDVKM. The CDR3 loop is CASGIVGPGSPLHF. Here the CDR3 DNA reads TGTGCCAGCGGTATAGTAGGGCCGGGGTCACCCCTCCACTTT.

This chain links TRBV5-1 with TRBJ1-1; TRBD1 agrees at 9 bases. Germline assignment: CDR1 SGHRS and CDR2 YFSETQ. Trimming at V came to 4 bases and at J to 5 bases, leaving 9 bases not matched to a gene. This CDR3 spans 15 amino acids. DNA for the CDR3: TGCGCCAGCAGCCCTATCCCCGGACAGGGGACTGAAGCTTTCTTT. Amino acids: CASSPIPGQGTEAFF.

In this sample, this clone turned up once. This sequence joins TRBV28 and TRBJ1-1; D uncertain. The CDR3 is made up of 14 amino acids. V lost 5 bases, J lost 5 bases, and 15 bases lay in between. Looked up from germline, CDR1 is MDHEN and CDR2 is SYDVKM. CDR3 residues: CASSPPLRGTEAFF. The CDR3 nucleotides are TGTGCCAGCAGTCCCCCACTACGGGGAACTGAAGCTTTCTTT.

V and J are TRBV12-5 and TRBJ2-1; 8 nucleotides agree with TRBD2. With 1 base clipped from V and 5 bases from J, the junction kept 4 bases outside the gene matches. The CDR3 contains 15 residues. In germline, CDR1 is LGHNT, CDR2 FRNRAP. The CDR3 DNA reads TGTGCTAGTGGTTTGGGACTAGCGCCCAACAATGAGCAGTTCTTC. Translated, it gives CASGLGLAPNNEQFF.

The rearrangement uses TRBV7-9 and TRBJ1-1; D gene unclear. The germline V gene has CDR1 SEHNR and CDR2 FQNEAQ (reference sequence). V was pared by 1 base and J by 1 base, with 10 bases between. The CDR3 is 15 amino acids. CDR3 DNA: TGTGCCAGCAGCTTAGGATCCTGGGCGAACACTGAAGCTTTCTTT. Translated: CASSLGSWANTEAFF.

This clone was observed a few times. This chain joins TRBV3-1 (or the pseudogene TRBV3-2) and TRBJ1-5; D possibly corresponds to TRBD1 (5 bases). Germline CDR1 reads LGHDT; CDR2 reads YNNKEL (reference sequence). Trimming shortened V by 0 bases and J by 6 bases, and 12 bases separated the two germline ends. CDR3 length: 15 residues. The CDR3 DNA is TGTGCCAGCAGCCAAGATAGATGGGGCGGTCAGCCCCAGCATTTT. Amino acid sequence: CASSQDRWGGQPQHF.

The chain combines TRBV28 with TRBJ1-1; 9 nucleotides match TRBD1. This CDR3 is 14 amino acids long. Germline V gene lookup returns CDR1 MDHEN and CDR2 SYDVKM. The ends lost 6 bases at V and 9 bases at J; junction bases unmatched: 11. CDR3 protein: CASRSPGQGRKAFF. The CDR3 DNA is TGTGCCAGCAGATCACCGGGACAGGGCAGAAAAGCTTTCTTT.